Following are 22 T cell receptor beta chains from one sample sequenced in a study of T cells in women clearing cervical HPV infection. Produced via immunoSEQ multiplex PCR; TCRdb's table is partial and in-frame only. The clone table shows over 30,000 clones, with the ten largest holding less than 6%. Input material: blood buffy coat. These receptors came from a woman aged 18 to 75 with a cervical HPV16 infection that either progressed to CIN3+ or cleared (not recorded which).

Regarding this clone: The CDR3 goes on 3 residues after the read ends, and that part is filled in from the germline J gene. The chain links TRBV19 to TRBJ1-4, with a weak D call TRBD1 (6 bases). This CDR3 has 14 residues. V was trimmed by 7 bases and J by 7 bases, leaving 16 bases between them. Germline assignment: CDR1 LNHDA and CDR2 SQIVND (reference sequence). The CDR3 sequence: CASNVQGQSEKLFF. CDR3 DNA (partial): TGTGCCAGTAATGTCCAGGGGCAAAGTGAAAAA.

With regard to this clone: The read halts 3 residues ahead of the CDR3 end, with the missing end drawn from the germline J gene. V and J are TRBV18 and TRBJ2-7; 8 nucleotides line up with TRBD2. V shed 6 bases, J shed 5 bases, and the junction held 9 bases outside the gene matches. The germline CDR1 and CDR2 sequences are KGHSH and LQKENI. The CDR3 extends over 14 amino acids. The CDR3 is CASSRLALGDEQYF. The covered CDR3 bases are TGTGCCAGCTCCCGACTAGCGCTTGGGGACGAG.

CDR3 residues: CASSPTGTGDTGANVLTF. The CDR3 bases that were read are TGTGCCAGCTCGCCTACCGGGACAGGGGATACCGGGGCCAACGTC. This rearrangement joins TRBV18 to TRBJ2-6; 10 nucleotides line up with TRBD1. The sequence runs out 3 residues before the end of the CDR3; the remainder is reconstructed from the germline J gene. The CDR3 is 18 amino acids. Per germline, CDR1 KGHSH and CDR2 LQKENI. V shed 6 bases, J shed 4 bases, and the junction held 12 bases outside the gene matches.

To note about this clone: Read coverage stops 3 residues before the CDR3 terminus; the germline J gene supplies the remainder. The chain uses TRBV19 and TRBJ1-2; 7 nucleotides agree with TRBD1. The length of the CDR3 is 14 residues. CDR1 is LNHDA and CDR2 is SQIVND in the germline V gene (reference sequence). The V segment lost 5 bases and the J segment 5 bases; nucleotides outside the gene matches: 8. CDR3 loop: CASSRPGGSYGYTF. The part of the CDR3 DNA that was read is TGTGCCAGTAGTCGCCCAGGGGGAAGTTATGGC.

In the case of this clone: The DNA ends 3 residues before the CDR3 does, and the rest of the CDR3 is filled in from the germline J gene. V is TRBV5-1 and J is TRBJ1-1; D perhaps matches TRBD1 (5 bases). The germline CDR1 and CDR2 sequences are SGHRS and YFSETQ. The CDR3 runs to 16 residues. The V and J ends lost 4 bases and 0 bases respectively, with 16 bases between them. CDR3 loop: CASSGGDSLVNTEAFF. The CDR3 DNA, read in part, is TGCGCCAGCAGCGGCGGGGACTCCCTGGTGAACACTGAA. The whole variable domain, filled in from reference TRBV5-1 and TRBJ1-1, reads KAGVTQTPRYLIKTRGQQVTLSCSPISGHRSVSWYQQTPGQGLQFLFEYFSETQRNKGNFPGRFSGRQFSNSRSEMNVSTLELGDSALYLCASSGGDSLVNTEAFFGQGTRLTVV.

Remarks on this clone: The read is 3 residues too short to cover the CDR3 end, so that end is filled in from the germline J gene. The rearrangement links TRBV19 to TRBJ1-5; 7 bases line up with TRBD1. Trimming removed 5 bases from V and 7 bases from J; junction bases left unmatched: 5. Germline V CDR1 and CDR2: LNHDA, SQIVND (reference sequence). The CDR3 is 13 residues long. The covered CDR3 bases are TGTGCCAGTAGTCGGACAGGCGGCCAGCCC. Residues: CASSRTGGQP. The full-length CDR3 reads as CASSRTGGQPQHF.

As to this clone: The CDR3 extends 3 residues past the end of the read, so its final part is completed from the germline J gene. This chain links TRBV19 with TRBJ2-2; perhaps TRBD1 as D (8 bases). This CDR3 contains 17 residues. Germline-derived CDR1 and CDR2 are LNHDA and SQIVND (reference sequence). V lost 1 base to trimming and J lost 6 bases, with 18 bases between them. The CDR3 sequence is CASSIVQGGAGSGELFF. The DNA read from the CDR3 is TGTGCCAGTAGTATAGTACAGGGGGGGGCCGGGTCCGGGGAG.

As to this clone: The read falls 3 residues short of the CDR3 end, and the missing part is taken from the germline J gene. The genes are TRBV14 and TRBJ1-6, with 8 nucleotides matching TRBD1. J was trimmed by 9 bases and V by 3 bases; bases with no gene match: 10. The CDR3 extends over 16 amino acids. Germline loops: CDR1 SGHDN, CDR2 FVKESK. This CDR3 reads CASSHSGQAVTSPLHF. The CDR3 DNA, read in part, is TGTGCCAGCAGCCATTCGGGACAGGCGGTGACTTCACCC.

Note on this clone: The read comes to an end 3 residues before the CDR3 does, leaving the germline J gene to fill in the end. The chain links TRBV10-2 to TRBJ1-4; the D gene is possibly TRBD1 (6 bases). V lost 2 bases to trimming and J lost 3 bases, with 19 bases between them. This CDR3 spans 18 amino acids. Germline V gives CDR1 WSHSY, CDR2 SAAADI. The CDR3 sequence is CASSEGQQGRSANEKLFF. The sequenced part of the CDR3 DNA is TGCGCCAGCAGTGAGGGTCAGCAGGGGCGATCGGCTAATGAAAAA.

Note on this clone: The read finishes 3 residues shy of the CDR3 end, and the germline J gene is used to complete it. This chain connects TRBV7-9 to TRBJ1-3; 8 bases map to TRBD1. This CDR3 is built from 14 residues. Looked up from germline, CDR1 is SEHNR and CDR2 is FQNEAQ (reference sequence). The covered CDR3 bases are TGTGCCGGCGAGTTGAGACAGGGGCCCCAGACC. The encoded protein is CAGELRQGPQT. The CDR3, in full, reads CAGELRQGPQTIYF.

As regards this clone: The read ends 3 residues before the CDR3 terminus; that terminus is restored from the germline J gene. The chain carries TRBV5-6 and TRBJ2-7; TRBD2 aligns across 8 bases. The CDR3 length is 13 residues. V lost 6 bases to trimming and J lost 0 bases; unmatched junction nucleotides: 2. CDR1 is SGHDT and CDR2 is YYEEEE in the germline V gene. The CDR3 sequence: CASKGTSSYEQYF. The sequenced CDR3 bases are TGTGCCAGCAAGGGGACTAGCTCCTACGAG.

To note about this clone: The read gets to within 3 residues of the CDR3 end, and the germline J gene fills in the rest. V usage is TRBV5-1 and J usage is TRBJ2-2; 7 positions match TRBD1. CDR1 is SGHRS and CDR2 is YFSETQ in the germline V gene. CDR3 length: 15 amino acids. V lost 4 bases and J lost 0; bases outside the gene matches: 3. CDR3 sequence reads: CASSTGTANTGELFF. The sequenced part of the CDR3 DNA is TGCGCCAGCAGCACGGGGACAGCGAACACCGGGGAG.

Concerning this clone: The CDR3 is cut off 3 residues early in the read; its end comes from the germline J gene. J is TRBJ2-5 and V is TRBV2; D perhaps matches TRBD2 (5 bases). Germline V gives CDR1 SNHLY, CDR2 FYNNEI. Trimming took 5 bases from V and 5 from J, leaving 9 bases between them. The CDR3 has 12 residues. CDR3 protein: CASSYKRETQYF. The DNA read from the CDR3 is TGTGCCAGCAGTTATAAGCGGGAGACC.

To note about this clone: Read sequence stops 3 residues before the CDR3 end, and the germline J gene provides the missing end. The gene calls are TRBV14 and TRBJ1-4; no clear D gene. Germline V gene sequence: CDR1 SGHDN, CDR2 FVKESK. This CDR3 is 15 amino acids long. V lost 4 bases and J 2 bases, leaving 11 bases between the germline ends. CDR3 residues: CASSPGRTTNEKLFF. The CDR3 bases that were read are TGTGCCAGCAGCCCTGGGAGGACTACTAATGAAAAA.

About this clone: The CDR3 end falls 3 residues outside the read, so it is completed with the germline J gene. This rearrangement joins TRBV6-4 to TRBJ2-7; 7 bases fit TRBD1. Germline V lookup: CDR1 MRHNA, CDR2 SNTAGT. Losses at the gene ends were 10 bases for V and 1 base for J; bases not matched to a gene: 7. The CDR3 sequence is 13 residues long. CDR3 amino acids: CATPTGFSYEQYF. The sequenced CDR3 bases are TGTGCCACCCCGACAGGGTTTTCCTACGAG.

CDR3 in amino acids: CASSSRHSNQPQHF. CDR3 DNA (partial): TGTGCCAGTAGTTCGAGGCATAGCAATCAGCCC. V and J are TRBV19 and TRBJ1-5; D remains ambiguous. The read ends 3 residues before the CDR3 terminus; that terminus is restored from the germline J gene. The V and J ends lost 5 bases and 0 bases respectively, with 8 bases between them. In germline, CDR1 is LNHDA, CDR2 SQIVND (reference sequence). The CDR3 covers 14 residues.

Turning to this clone: The read comes to an end 3 residues before the CDR3 does, leaving the germline J gene to fill in the end. The chain employs TRBV19 and TRBJ2-1; 8 bases are shared with TRBD2. The CDR3 has 16 residues. The germline V gene has CDR1 LNHDA and CDR2 SQIVND (reference sequence). Trimming took 7 bases from V and 0 from J; bases not matched to a gene: 8. The CDR3 loop is CASTLSGARSYNEQFF. The sequenced CDR3 bases are TGTGCCAGTACCCTTAGCGGGGCCCGCTCCTACAATGAG.

On this clone itself: The read gets to within 3 residues of the CDR3 end, and the germline J gene fills in the rest. The V gene is TRBV2, the J gene TRBJ2-1; D may correspond to TRBD1 or TRBD2 (5 bases each). Germline-derived CDR1 and CDR2 are SNHLY and FYNNEI. The CDR3 is 13 residues long. Trimming took off 6 bases at V and 7 bases at J, with 13 bases between the two ends. The CDR3 spells CASRPQGVNEQFF. Incomplete CDR3 DNA: TGTGCCAGCAGGCCCCAGGGAGTAAATGAG.

Of note for this clone: Read data end 3 residues before the CDR3 end; the end is taken from the germline J gene. The chain couples TRBV5-1 to TRBJ1-5; D is perhaps TRBD1 (5 bases). CDR3 length equals 14 residues. Germline-derived CDR1 and CDR2 are SGHRS and YFSETQ. Trimming stripped 4 bases from V and 4 bases from J, with 12 bases between. The CDR3 sequence is CASSLGAGNQPQHF. The CDR3 bases that were read are TGCGCCAGCAGCCTAGGGGCCGGGAATCAGCCC.

Note on this clone: The CDR3 goes on 3 residues after the read ends, and that part is filled in from the germline J gene. The chain carries TRBV19 and TRBJ2-3; D is perhaps TRBD1 (6 bases). The CDR3 loop spans 15 amino acids. Trimming left V 2 bases short and J 2 bases short, with 11 bases between. Germline CDR1 is LNHDA and CDR2 is SQIVND (reference sequence). CDR3: CASSIYSGVTDTQYF. The part of the CDR3 DNA that was read is TGTGCCAGTAGTATATACTCAGGGGTCACAGATACG.

As concerns this clone: The CDR3 is cut off 3 residues early in the read; its end comes from the germline J gene. V is TRBV19 and J is TRBJ2-5, with 9 bases identical to TRBD2. The CDR3 totals 16 residues. Germline V gives CDR1 LNHDA, CDR2 SQIVND (reference sequence). V lost 5 bases and J lost 5; bases outside the gene matches: 12. The sequenced part of the CDR3 DNA is TGTGCCAGTAGTCCCGCGGGCGGGGGGGCCGGCGAGACC. Amino acid sequence: CASSPAGGGAGET. The entire CDR3 protein is CASSPAGGGAGETQYF.

Points on this clone: Sequencing ends 3 residues short of the CDR3 end; the germline J gene provides the rest. The V call is TRBV20-1, the J call TRBJ2-7, with a weak D call TRBD2 (6 bases). CDR3 length: 14 residues. Germline CDR1 is DFQATT and CDR2 is SNEGSKA (reference sequence). Trimming took 3 bases from V and 2 from J, leaving 14 bases between them. CDR3 amino acids: CSASSGVPPYEQYF. The DNA read from the CDR3 is TGCAGTGCTAGTTCGGGGGTGCCCCCCTACGAG.